One and the same sample provided the 2 T cell receptor beta chains below, sequenced in a study of blood T cell repertoires in COVID-19. TCRdb's table, derived via immunoSEQ multiplex PCR, lists solely in-frame clones and lacks some. The table has approximately 80,000 clones, around 86% seen once. The sample consisted of peripheral blood. The receptors originated from an elderly man with acute or convalescent COVID-19.

The chain combines TRBV6-4 with TRBJ1-2, with TRBD1 as a possible D gene (6 bases). Trimming removed 5 bases from V and 2 bases from J, with 9 bases in between. Germline CDR1 MRHNA, CDR2 SNTAGT. The CDR3 spans 13 residues. CDR3: CASSPGQNYGYTF. CDR3 bases: TGTGCCAGCAGTCCAGGACAGAACTATGGCTACACCTTC.

The V and J genes are TRBV2 and TRBJ2-3; D gene uncertain. Trimming stripped 5 bases from V and 3 bases from J, with 12 bases between. The length of the CDR3 is 14 residues. Germline V gene lookup returns CDR1 SNHLY and CDR2 FYNNEI. The CDR3 DNA is TGTGCCAGCAGTCCAATAACCCGGACAGATACGCAGTATTTT. Protein product: CASSPITRTDTQYF. Looking up the rest from reference TRBV2 and TRBJ2-3 gives the full variable domain: EPEVTQTPSHQVTQMGQEVILRCVPISNHLYFYWYRQILGQKVEFLVSFYNNEISEKSEIFDDQFSVERPDGSNFTLKIRSTKLEDSAMYFCASSPITRTDTQYFGPGTRLTVL.